These T cell receptor beta chains were read from a single sample in a study of PD-1 and CTLA-4 blockade in melanoma. Profiling relied on immunoSEQ multiplex PCR, and the TCRdb table lists in-frame clones only, not all of them. The data show approximately 17,000 clones, around 72% seen once. The sample here was CD8+ T cells from peripheral blood, taken before anti-PD-1 treatment. These receptors were collected from a human donor with melanoma. Both conserved end residues are part of each CDR3. Fields, in order: D gene, V gene, J gene, clone size, CDR3 DNA, CDR3 protein. A D gene is named only where the DNA matches it firmly. Clone size is stated in some rows and not others, as once, few, many or a class when expanded.

D gene: NA
V gene: TRBV12-3/TRBV12-4
J gene: TRBJ2-7
clone size: NA
CDR3 DNA: TGTGCCAGCAGCAAAGGTCCCTCCTACGAGCAGTACTTC
CDR3 protein: CASSKGPSYEQYF

D gene: TRBD2
V gene: TRBV7-2
J gene: TRBJ2-1
clone size: NA
CDR3 DNA: TGTGCCAGCAGCTACACATCACTAGCGGGAGTTGAGCAGTTCTTC
CDR3 protein: CASSYTSLAGVEQFF

D gene: NA
V gene: TRBV2
J gene: TRBJ1-5
clone size: NA
CDR3 DNA: TGTGCCAGCAGTTCAAGAGGTAATACAGGAGACCACAATCAGCCCCAGCATTTT
CDR3 protein: CASSSRGNTGDHNQPQHF

D gene: TRBD1
V gene: TRBV29-1
J gene: TRBJ2-7
clone size: NA
CDR3 DNA: TGCAGCGCGGAAGGGACAGGGGGCGCCGAGCAGTACTTC
CDR3 protein: CSAEGTGGAEQYF

D gene: NA
V gene: TRBV24-1
J gene: TRBJ1-3
clone size: NA
CDR3 DNA: TGTGCCACCCCCCTCAATGCGGGGAACCTCTGGAAACACCATATATTT
CDR3 protein: CATPLNAGNLWKHHIF

D gene: TRBD1
V gene: TRBV29-1
J gene: TRBJ1-5
clone size: NA
CDR3 DNA: TGCAGCGTTGAAGAGGACAGGGTGGCGGGGCAGCCCCAGCATTTT
CDR3 protein: CSVEEDRVAGQPQHF

D gene: NA
V gene: TRBV29-1
J gene: TRBJ2-1
clone size: few
CDR3 DNA: TGCAGCGTTGAAGACTTGGGCAATGAGCAGTTCTTC
CDR3 protein: CSVEDLGNEQFF

D gene: TRBD1
V gene: TRBV6-5
J gene: TRBJ1-4
clone size: NA
CDR3 DNA: TGTGCCAGCAGTTACGGACAGGGGAAAAAACTGTTTTTT
CDR3 protein: CASSYGQGKKLFF

D gene: TRBD1
V gene: TRBV29-1
J gene: TRBJ1-1
clone size: NA
CDR3 DNA: TGCAGCGCCTCGGGACAGCAAATGCCGAACACTGAAGCTTTCTTT
CDR3 protein: CSASGQQMPNTEAFF

D gene: NA
V gene: TRBV12-5
J gene: TRBJ2-1
clone size: once
CDR3 DNA: TGTGCTAGTGGTCCCCTGATAGACAGAAATTACAATGAGCAGTTCTTC
CDR3 protein: CASGPLIDRNYNEQFF

D gene: NA
V gene: TRBV27
J gene: TRBJ2-7
clone size: NA
CDR3 DNA: TGTGCCAGCAGTTTAACAGGGAGCTACGAGCAGTACTTC
CDR3 protein: CASSLTGSYEQYF

D gene: NA
V gene: TRBV11-2
J gene: TRBJ2-1
clone size: NA
CDR3 DNA: TGTGCCAGCAGCTTAGGGGCTGACTCCTACAATGAGCAGTTCTTC
CDR3 protein: CASSLGADSYNEQFF

D gene: TRBD1
V gene: TRBV30
J gene: TRBJ2-7
clone size: NA
CDR3 DNA: TGTGCCTGGATGACAGACAGGGACGTTAACGAGCAGTACTTC
CDR3 protein: CAWMTDRDVNEQYF

D gene: NA
V gene: TRBV19
J gene: TRBJ1-2
clone size: NA
CDR3 DNA: TGTGCCAGTAGTATAGGCAGGGAAGCGGATGGCTACACCTTC
CDR3 protein: CASSIGREADGYTF

D gene: NA
V gene: TRBV11-2
J gene: TRBJ2-1
clone size: NA
CDR3 DNA: TGTGCCAGCAGCCCCTCCCCGCGTATCTACAATGAGCAGTTCTTC
CDR3 protein: CASSPSPRIYNEQFF

D gene: TRBD2
V gene: TRBV27
J gene: TRBJ2-3
clone size: NA
CDR3 DNA: TGTGCCAGCAGTTTATTGCAAGCGGGAGGAGCAGATACGCAGTATTTT
CDR3 protein: CASSLLQAGGADTQYF

D gene: NA
V gene: TRBV9
J gene: TRBJ2-1
clone size: NA
CDR3 DNA: TGTGCCAGCAGCCCCGCCAATGAGCAGTTCTTC
CDR3 protein: CASSPANEQFF

D gene: NA
V gene: TRBV7-6
J gene: TRBJ2-7
clone size: NA
CDR3 DNA: TGTGCCAGCAGCTTGACCACGGGGAGCTCCTACGAGCAGTACTTC
CDR3 protein: CASSLTTGSSYEQYF

D gene: NA
V gene: TRBV3-1/TRBV3-2
J gene: TRBJ1-4
clone size: few
CDR3 DNA: TGTGCCAGCAGCCCCTGGACAGATGAAAAACTGTTTTTT
CDR3 protein: CASSPWTDEKLFF

D gene: NA
V gene: TRBV2
J gene: TRBJ2-7
clone size: NA
CDR3 DNA: TGTGCCAGCAGTGTACCCAGGGGCCGGGAAGCCTACGAGCAGTACTTC
CDR3 protein: CASSVPRGREAYEQYF

D gene: TRBD2
V gene: TRBV4-1
J gene: TRBJ2-3
clone size: few
CDR3 DNA: TGCGCCAGCAGCCAAGATCGGGGACTAGCCACAGATACGCAGTATTTT
CDR3 protein: CASSQDRGLATDTQYF

D gene: TRBD1
V gene: TRBV3-1/TRBV3-2
J gene: TRBJ1-2
clone size: NA
CDR3 DNA: TGTGCCAGCAGCAAGGGGACAGGCCACAACTATGGCTACACCTTC
CDR3 protein: CASSKGTGHNYGYTF

D gene: TRBD2
V gene: TRBV15
J gene: TRBJ2-1
clone size: NA
CDR3 DNA: TGTGCCACCAGCGGGAGGGCCTACAATGAGCAGTTCTTC
CDR3 protein: CATSGRAYNEQFF

D gene: NA
V gene: TRBV5-5
J gene: TRBJ2-1
clone size: NA
CDR3 DNA: TGTGCCAGCAGCTTGGGGAAATACAATGAGCAGTTCTTC
CDR3 protein: CASSLGKYNEQFF

D gene: NA
V gene: TRBV27
J gene: TRBJ2-3
clone size: NA
CDR3 DNA: TGTGCCAGCAGTTTATGGGATGGGGGAACAGATACGCAGTATTTT
CDR3 protein: CASSLWDGGTDTQYF

D gene: NA
V gene: TRBV11-3
J gene: TRBJ2-7
clone size: NA
CDR3 DNA: TGTGCCAGCAGCCGGATATGGGGTGACGAGCAGTACTTC
CDR3 protein: CASSRIWGDEQYF

D gene: NA
V gene: TRBV7-7
J gene: TRBJ2-7
clone size: few
CDR3 DNA: TGTGCTAGCAGCTTAAGCGTCGGCGGCGAGCAGTACTTC
CDR3 protein: CASSLSVGGEQYF

D gene: NA
V gene: TRBV5-1
J gene: TRBJ1-4
clone size: NA
CDR3 DNA: TGCGCCAGCAGCTTCCGGGGAGGTGACGAAAAACTGTTTTTT
CDR3 protein: CASSFRGGDEKLFF

D gene: NA
V gene: TRBV2
J gene: TRBJ1-1
clone size: NA
CDR3 DNA: TGTGCCAGCAGTGGAAGAAACACTGAAGCTTTCTTT
CDR3 protein: CASSGRNTEAFF

D gene: NA
V gene: TRBV5-1
J gene: TRBJ1-1
clone size: NA
CDR3 DNA: TGCGCCAGCAGCTTGGCCCAGGGCTTCATGGTGACTGAAGCTTTCTTT
CDR3 protein: CASSLAQGFMVTEAFF

D gene: TRBD1
V gene: TRBV4-1
J gene: TRBJ1-2
clone size: NA
CDR3 DNA: TGCGCCAGCAGCCCCGGACAGGGGTACTATGGCTACACCTTC
CDR3 protein: CASSPGQGYYGYTF

D gene: NA
V gene: TRBV27
J gene: TRBJ2-7
clone size: NA
CDR3 DNA: TGTGCCAGCAGTCCCCGGGGTATCTACGAGCAGTACTTC
CDR3 protein: CASSPRGIYEQYF

D gene: TRBD1
V gene: TRBV27
J gene: TRBJ2-3
clone size: once
CDR3 DNA: TGTGCCAGCAGCCAGACAGGGATCACAGATACGCAGTATTTT
CDR3 protein: CASSQTGITDTQYF

D gene: TRBD1
V gene: TRBV27
J gene: TRBJ2-3
clone size: NA
CDR3 DNA: TGTGCCAGCAGTACAGGGGTTGTTACGCAGTATTTT
CDR3 protein: CASSTGVVTQYF

D gene: NA
V gene: TRBV30
J gene: TRBJ1-3
clone size: NA
CDR3 DNA: TGTGCCTGGAGTGTAGATCTTGAGGGTTACTTAGGAAACACCATATATTTT
CDR3 protein: CAWSVDLEGYLGNTIYF

D gene: NA
V gene: TRBV27
J gene: TRBJ2-2
clone size: few
CDR3 DNA: TGTGCCAGCAGTAGAGGGCTGGCCGCCGGGGAGCTGTTTTTT
CDR3 protein: CASSRGLAAGELFF

D gene: TRBD1
V gene: TRBV2
J gene: TRBJ2-2
clone size: NA
CDR3 DNA: TGTGCCGGCCAAAACAGGGGCGCGAACACCGGGGAGCTGTTTTTT
CDR3 protein: CAGQNRGANTGELFF

D gene: NA
V gene: TRBV3-1/TRBV3-2
J gene: TRBJ2-2
clone size: NA
CDR3 DNA: TGTGCCAGCAGCCCATCGACAGCTAGGGCCGGGGAGCTGTTTTTT
CDR3 protein: CASSPSTARAGELFF

D gene: TRBD2
V gene: TRBV11-2
J gene: TRBJ2-2
clone size: few
CDR3 DNA: TGTGCCAGCAGCTTAGATTACCGCCTAGCGGAACACGCGAACACCGGGGAGCTGTTTTTT
CDR3 protein: CASSLDYRLAEHANTGELFF

D gene: NA
V gene: TRBV5-1
J gene: TRBJ2-2
clone size: NA
CDR3 DNA: TGCGCCAGCAGCCCAATGAACACCGGGGAGCTGTTTTTT
CDR3 protein: CASSPMNTGELFF